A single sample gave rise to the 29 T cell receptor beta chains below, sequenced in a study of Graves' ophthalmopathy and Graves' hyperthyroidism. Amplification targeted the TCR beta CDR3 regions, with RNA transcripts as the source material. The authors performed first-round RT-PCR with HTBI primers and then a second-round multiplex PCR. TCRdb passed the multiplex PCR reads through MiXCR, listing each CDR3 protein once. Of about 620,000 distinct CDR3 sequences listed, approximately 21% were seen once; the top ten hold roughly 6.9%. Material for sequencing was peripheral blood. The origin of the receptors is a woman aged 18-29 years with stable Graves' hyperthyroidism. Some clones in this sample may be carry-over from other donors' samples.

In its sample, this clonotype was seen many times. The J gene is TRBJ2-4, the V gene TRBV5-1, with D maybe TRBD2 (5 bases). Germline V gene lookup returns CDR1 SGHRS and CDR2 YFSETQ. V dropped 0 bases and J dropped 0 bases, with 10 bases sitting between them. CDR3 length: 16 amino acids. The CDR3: CASSLGSGLAKNIQYF. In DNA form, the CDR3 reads TGCGCCAGCAGCTTGGGGAGCGGCTTAGCCAAAAACATTCAGTACTTC.

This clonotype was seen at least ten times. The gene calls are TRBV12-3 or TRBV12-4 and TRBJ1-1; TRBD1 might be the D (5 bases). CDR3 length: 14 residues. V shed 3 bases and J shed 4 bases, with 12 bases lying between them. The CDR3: CASSFGVQGTEAFF. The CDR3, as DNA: TGTGCCAGCAGTTTTGGGGTGCAGGGCACTGAAGCTTTCTTT.

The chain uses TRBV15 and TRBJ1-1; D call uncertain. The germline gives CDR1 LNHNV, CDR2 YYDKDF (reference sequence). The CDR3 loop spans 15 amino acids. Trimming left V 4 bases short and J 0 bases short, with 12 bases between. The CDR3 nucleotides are TGTGCCACCAGCAAGCCCGGGCGGATGAACACTGAAGCTTTCTTT. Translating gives CATSKPGRMNTEAFF. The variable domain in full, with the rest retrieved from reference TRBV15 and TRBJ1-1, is DAMVIQNPRYQVTQFGKPVTLSCSQTLNHNVMYWYQQKSSQAPKLLFHYYDKDFNNEADTPDNFQSRRPNTSFCFLDIRSPGLGDTAMYLCATSKPGRMNTEAFFGQGTRLTVV.

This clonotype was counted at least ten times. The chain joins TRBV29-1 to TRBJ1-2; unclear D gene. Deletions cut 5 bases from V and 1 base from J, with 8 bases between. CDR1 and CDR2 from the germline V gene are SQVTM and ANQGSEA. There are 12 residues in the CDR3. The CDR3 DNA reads TGCAGCGTTCGACCCAGTAACTATGGCTACACCTTC. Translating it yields CSVRPSNYGYTF.

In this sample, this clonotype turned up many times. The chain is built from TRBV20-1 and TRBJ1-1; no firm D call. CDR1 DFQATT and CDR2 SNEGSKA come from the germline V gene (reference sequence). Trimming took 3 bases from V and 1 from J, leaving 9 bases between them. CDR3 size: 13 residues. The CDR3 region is CSASLQRNTEAFF. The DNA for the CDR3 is TGCAGTGCTAGTCTTCAGAGGAACACTGAAGCTTTCTTT.

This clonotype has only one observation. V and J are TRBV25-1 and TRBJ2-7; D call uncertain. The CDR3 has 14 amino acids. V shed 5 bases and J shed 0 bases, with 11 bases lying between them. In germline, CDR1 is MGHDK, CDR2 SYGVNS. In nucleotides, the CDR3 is TGTGCCAGCAGTAATGGATCACACTCCTACGAGCAGTACTTC. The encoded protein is CASSNGSHSYEQYF.

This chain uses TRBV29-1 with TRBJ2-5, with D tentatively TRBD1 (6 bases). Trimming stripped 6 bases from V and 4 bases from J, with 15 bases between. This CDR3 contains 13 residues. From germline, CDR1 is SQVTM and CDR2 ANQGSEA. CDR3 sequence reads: CSVDLQGAETQYF. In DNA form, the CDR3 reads TGCAGCGTGGACTTACAGGGAGCAGAGACCCAGTACTTC. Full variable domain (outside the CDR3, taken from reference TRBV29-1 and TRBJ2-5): SAVISQKPSRDICQRGTSLTIQCQVDSQVTMMFWYRQQPGQSLTLIATANQGSEATYESGFVIDKFPISRPNLTFSTLTVSNMSPEDSSIYLCSVDLQGAETQYFGPGTRLLVL.

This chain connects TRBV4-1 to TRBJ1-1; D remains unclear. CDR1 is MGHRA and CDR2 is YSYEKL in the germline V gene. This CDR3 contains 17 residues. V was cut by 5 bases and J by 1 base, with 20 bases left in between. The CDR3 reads CASSNNPALTRNTEAFF. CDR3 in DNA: TGCGCCAGCAGCAACAACCCCGCATTGACGAGGAACACTGAAGCTTTCTTT.

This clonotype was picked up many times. Written as DNA, the CDR3 is TGTGCCACCAGTGATAGTGACAGGGCTGAAGCTTTCTTT. Protein product: CATSDSDRAEAFF. The V gene is TRBV24-1, the J gene TRBJ1-1; 7 bases match TRBD1. The V segment lost 3 bases and the J segment 6 bases; nucleotides outside the gene matches: 3. Germline values: CDR1 KGHDR, CDR2 SFDVKD. The CDR3 consists of 13 residues.

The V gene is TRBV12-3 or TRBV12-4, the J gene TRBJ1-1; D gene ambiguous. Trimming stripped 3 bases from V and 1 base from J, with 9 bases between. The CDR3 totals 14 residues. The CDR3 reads CASSFYRRNTEAFF. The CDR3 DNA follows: TGTGCCAGCAGTTTCTACCGGAGGAACACTGAAGCTTTCTTT.

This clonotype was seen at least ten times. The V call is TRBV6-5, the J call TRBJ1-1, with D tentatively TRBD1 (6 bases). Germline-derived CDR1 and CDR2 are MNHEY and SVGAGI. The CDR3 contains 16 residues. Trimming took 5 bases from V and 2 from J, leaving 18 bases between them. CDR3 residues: CASSPYLGHLNTEAFF. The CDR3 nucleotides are TGTGCCAGCAGTCCGTATTTGGGACACCTAAACACTGAAGCTTTCTTT.

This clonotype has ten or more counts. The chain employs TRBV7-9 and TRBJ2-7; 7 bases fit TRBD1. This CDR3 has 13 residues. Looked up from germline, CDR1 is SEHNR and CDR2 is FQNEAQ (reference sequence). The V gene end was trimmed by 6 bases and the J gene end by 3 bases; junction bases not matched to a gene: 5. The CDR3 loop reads CASRRGQRYEQYF. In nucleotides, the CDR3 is TGTGCCAGCAGGAGGGGGCAACGCTACGAGCAGTACTTC.

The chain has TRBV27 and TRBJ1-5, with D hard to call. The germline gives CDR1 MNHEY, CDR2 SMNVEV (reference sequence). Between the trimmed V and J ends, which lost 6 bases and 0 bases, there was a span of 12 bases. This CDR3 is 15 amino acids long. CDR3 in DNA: TGTGCCAGCAGCCTCGAGAGCCATAGCAATCAGCCCCAGCATTTT. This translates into CASSLESHSNQPQHF.

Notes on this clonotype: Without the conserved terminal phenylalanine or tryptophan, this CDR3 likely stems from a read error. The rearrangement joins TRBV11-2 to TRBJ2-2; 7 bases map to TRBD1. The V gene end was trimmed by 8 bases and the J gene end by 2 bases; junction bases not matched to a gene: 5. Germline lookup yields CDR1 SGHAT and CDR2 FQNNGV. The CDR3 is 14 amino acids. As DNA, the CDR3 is TGTGCCAGCCGGACAGGAAGAAACACCGGGGAGCTGTTTGTT. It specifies CASRTGRNTGELFV.

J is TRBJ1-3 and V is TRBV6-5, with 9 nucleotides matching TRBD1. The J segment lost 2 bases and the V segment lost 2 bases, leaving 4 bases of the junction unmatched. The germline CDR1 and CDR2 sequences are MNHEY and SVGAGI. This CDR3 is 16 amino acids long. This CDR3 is CASSYSRQGAGNTIYF. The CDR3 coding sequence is TGTGCCAGCAGTTACAGCAGACAGGGGGCTGGAAACACCATATATTTT.

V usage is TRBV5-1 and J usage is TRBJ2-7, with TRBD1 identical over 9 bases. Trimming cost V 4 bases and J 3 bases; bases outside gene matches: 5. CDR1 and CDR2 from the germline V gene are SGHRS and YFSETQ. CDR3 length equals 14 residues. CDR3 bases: TGCGCCAGCAGCACCCAGACAGGGGGCTACGAGCAGTACTTC. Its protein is CASSTQTGGYEQYF.

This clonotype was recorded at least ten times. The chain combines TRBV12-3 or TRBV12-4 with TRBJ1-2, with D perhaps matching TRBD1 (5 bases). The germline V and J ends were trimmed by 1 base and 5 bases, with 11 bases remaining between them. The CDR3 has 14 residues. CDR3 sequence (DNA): TGTGCCAGCAGTTTAGGAGGGGAGAGGTATGGCTACACCTTC. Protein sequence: CASSLGGERYGYTF.

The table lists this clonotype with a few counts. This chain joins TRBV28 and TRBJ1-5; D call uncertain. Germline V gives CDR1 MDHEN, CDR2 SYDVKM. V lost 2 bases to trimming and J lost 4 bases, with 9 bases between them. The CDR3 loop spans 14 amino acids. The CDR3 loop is CASSLEQENQPQHF. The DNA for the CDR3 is TGTGCCAGCAGTTTAGAGCAAGAAAATCAGCCCCAGCATTTT.

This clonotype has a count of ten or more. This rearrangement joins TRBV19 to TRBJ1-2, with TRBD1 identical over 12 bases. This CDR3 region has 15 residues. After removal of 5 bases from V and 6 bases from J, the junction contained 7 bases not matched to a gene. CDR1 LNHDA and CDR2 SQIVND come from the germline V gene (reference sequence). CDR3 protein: CASSDRDRGHDGYTF. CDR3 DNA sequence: TGTGCCAGTAGTGACCGGGACAGGGGGCACGATGGCTACACCTTC.

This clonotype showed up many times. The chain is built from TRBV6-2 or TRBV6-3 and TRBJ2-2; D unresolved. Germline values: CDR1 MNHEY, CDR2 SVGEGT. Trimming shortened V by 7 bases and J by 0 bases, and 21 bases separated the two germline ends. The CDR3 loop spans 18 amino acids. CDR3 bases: TGTGCCAGCACCCTAAGGGTCCGGCTCCGTCCGAACACCGGGGAGCTGTTTTTT. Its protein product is CASTLRVRLRPNTGELFF.

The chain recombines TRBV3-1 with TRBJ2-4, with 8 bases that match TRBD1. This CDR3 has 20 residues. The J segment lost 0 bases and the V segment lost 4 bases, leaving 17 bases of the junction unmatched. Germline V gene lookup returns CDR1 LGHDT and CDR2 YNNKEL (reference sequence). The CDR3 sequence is CASSPDPWSGQGLAKNIQYF. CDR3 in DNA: TGTGCCAGCAGCCCGGACCCTTGGTCCGGACAGGGTCTAGCCAAAAACATTCAGTACTTC.

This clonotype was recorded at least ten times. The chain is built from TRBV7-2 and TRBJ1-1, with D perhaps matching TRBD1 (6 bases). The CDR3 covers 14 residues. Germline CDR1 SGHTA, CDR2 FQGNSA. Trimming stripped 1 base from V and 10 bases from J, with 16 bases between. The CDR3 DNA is TGTGCCAGCAGCTTAGGAGACAGGCCCTTAGGAGCTTTCTTT. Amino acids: CASSLGDRPLGAFF.

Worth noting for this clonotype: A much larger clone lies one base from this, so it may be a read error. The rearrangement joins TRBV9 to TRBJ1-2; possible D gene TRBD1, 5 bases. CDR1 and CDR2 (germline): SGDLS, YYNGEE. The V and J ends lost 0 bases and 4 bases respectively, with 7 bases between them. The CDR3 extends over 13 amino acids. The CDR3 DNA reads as TGTGCCAGCAGCGTAGAGGGGTTCTATGGCTACACCTTC. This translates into CASSVEGFYGYTF.

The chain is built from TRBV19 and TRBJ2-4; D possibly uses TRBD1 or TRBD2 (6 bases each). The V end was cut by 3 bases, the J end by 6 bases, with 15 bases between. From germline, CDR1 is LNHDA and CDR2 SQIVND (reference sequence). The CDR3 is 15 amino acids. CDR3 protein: CASSIGQGRLNIQYF. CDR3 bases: TGTGCCAGTAGTATCGGTCAGGGGAGGTTAAACATTCAGTACTTC.

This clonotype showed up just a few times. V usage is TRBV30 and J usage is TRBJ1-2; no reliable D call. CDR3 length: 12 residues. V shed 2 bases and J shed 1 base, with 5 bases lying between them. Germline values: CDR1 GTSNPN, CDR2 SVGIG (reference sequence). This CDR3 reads CAWSKVNYGYTF. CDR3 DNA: TGTGCCTGGAGTAAGGTTAACTATGGCTACACCTTC. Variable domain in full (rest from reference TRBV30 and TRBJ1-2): SQTIHQWPATLVQPVGSPLSLECTVEGTSNPNLYWYRQAAGRGLQLLFYSVGIGQISSEVPQNLSASRPQDRQFILSSKKLLLSDSGFYLCAWSKVNYGYTFGSGTRLTVV.

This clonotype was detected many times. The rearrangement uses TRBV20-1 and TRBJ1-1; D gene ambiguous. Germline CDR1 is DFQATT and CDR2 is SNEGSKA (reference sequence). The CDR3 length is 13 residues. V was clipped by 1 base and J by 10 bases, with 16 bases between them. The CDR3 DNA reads TGCAGTGCTAGAGGGCTCCTCATCCCGGGAGCTTTCTTT. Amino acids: CSARGLLIPGAFF.

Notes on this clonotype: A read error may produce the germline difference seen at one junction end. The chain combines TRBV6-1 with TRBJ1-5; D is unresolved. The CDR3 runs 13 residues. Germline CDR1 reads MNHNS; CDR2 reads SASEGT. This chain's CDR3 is CASSPGSNQAQHF. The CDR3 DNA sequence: TGTGCCAGCAGCCCTGGTAGCAATCAGGCCCAGCATTTT.

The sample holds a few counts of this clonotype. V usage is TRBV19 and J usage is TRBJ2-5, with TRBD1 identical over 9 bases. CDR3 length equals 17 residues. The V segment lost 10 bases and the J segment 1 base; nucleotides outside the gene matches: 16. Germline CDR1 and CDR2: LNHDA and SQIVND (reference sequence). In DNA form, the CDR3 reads TGTGCCACTGGGACAGGGTGGCGTGAAGTAGGCCAAGAGACCCAGTACTTC. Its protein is CATGTGWREVGQETQYF.

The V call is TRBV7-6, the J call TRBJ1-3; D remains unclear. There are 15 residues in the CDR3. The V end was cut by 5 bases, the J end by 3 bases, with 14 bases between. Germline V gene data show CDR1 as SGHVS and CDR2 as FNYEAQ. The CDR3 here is CASSPDIALGNTIYF. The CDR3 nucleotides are TGTGCCAGCAGCCCTGATATTGCTCTTGGAAACACCATATATTTT.